This T cell receptor beta chain was captured by sequencing in a study of T-cell reconstitution after alpha-beta-depleted transplantation in children. Study results and caveats: When one year had passed after transplant, most T-cell counts and diversity came from newly produced T cells. The origin of alpha-beta T cells about two months after transplant was reportedly several hundred expanded graft clones. Surviving recipient T cells and thymic progenitors underlay high day-60 TCRbeta diversity in some patients.

This clonotype has a handful of counts. As yet, its antigen is unknown. Unique molecular identifiers featured in how the TCRbeta library was prepared. TCRdb independently ran MiXCR on the PCR reads; one entry per CDR3 protein. The repertoire holds some 600,000 distinct CDR3 sequences, with over 10% as singletons. V gave up 7 bases and J gave up 4 bases, with 14 bases separating them. CDR1 and CDR2 from the germline V gene are SQVTM and ANQGSEA. This CDR3 has 13 residues. This receptor was obtained from a male patient aged 10-17 years who had a stem cell transplant for acute myeloid leukemia, so the T cells may come from the graft donor. Here the sequenced sample was PBMCs, mostly from graft donor cells, taken 360 days after TCRalphabeta/CD19-depleted stem cell transplant. The chain is built from TRBV29-1 and TRBJ1-5; D unclear. The DNA for the CDR3 is TGCAGCGGGGTGTATGGACCGAATCAGCCCCAGCATTTT. Amino acid sequence: CSGVYGPNQPQHF.